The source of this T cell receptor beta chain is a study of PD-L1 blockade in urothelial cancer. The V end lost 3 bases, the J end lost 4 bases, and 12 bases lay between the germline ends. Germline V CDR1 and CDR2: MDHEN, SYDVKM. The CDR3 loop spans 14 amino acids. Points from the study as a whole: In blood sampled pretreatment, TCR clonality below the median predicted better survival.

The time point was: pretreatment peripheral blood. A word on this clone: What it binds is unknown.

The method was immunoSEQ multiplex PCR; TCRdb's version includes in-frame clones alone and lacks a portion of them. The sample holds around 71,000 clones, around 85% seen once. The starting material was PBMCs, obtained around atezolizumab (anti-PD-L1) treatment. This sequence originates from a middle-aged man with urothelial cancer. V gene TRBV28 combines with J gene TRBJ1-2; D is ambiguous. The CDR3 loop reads CASSLKRRSYGYTF. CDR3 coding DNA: TGTGCCAGCAGTTTGAAGCGGCGTTCCTATGGCTACACCTTC.